This T cell receptor beta chain was observed in a study of breast tumors, draining lymph nodes, adjacent tissues. CDR1 and CDR2 (germline): GTSNPN, SVGIG (reference sequence). V lost 2 bases and J 3 bases, leaving 1 base between the germline ends. The CDR3 spans 11 residues. Study-wide results and caveats: That most tumor T cells come from lymph nodes remained unproven. Compared with lymph nodes, tumors were less diverse; compared with nontumor tissue, more. Findings are consistent with lymph node origin and intratumoral expansion of most tumor T cells. Luminal-like breast cancer showed significantly higher tumor–nontumor repertoire similarity than basal-like.

One entry per CDR3 protein, called by TCRdb with MiXCR from the multiplex PCR reads. Among some 120,000 distinct CDR3 sequences listed, just under 20% were seen once. Samples came from axillary lymph nodes draining the breast cancer. There are a few counts of this clonotype. No antigen is known for it. The clonotype comes from a female donor with breast cancer. Some clones in this sample may be carry-over from other donors' samples. The sample consisted of axillary lymph node tissue. The chain links TRBV30 to TRBJ2-2; D not certain. The CDR3 loop reads CAWSYTGELFF. As DNA, the CDR3 is TGTGCCTGGAGTTACACCGGGGAGCTGTTTTTT.